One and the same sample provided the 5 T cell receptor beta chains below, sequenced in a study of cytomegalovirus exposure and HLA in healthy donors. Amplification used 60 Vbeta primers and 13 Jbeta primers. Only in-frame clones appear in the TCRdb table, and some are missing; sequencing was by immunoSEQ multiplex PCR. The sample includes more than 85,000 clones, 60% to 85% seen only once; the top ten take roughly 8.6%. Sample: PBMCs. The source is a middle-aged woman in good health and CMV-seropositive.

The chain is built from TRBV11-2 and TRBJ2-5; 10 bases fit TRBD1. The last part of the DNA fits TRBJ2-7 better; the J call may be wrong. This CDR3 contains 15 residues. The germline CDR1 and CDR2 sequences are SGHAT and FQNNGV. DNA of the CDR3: TGTGCCAGCACTTCGTCCGGGACAGGGGACTACGAGCAGTACTTC. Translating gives CASTSSGTGDYEQYF.

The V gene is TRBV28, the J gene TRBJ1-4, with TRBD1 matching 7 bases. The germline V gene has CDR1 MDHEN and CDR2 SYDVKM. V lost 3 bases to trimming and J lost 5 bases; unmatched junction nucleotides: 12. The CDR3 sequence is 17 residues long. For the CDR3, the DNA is TGTGCCAGCAGTTTTGTGGCAGGGGGTTTCGGAAATGAAAAACTGTTTTTT. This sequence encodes CASSFVAGGFGNEKLFF.

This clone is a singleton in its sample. CDR3 protein: CASSLGGQGAGSAFF. In nucleotides, the CDR3 is TGCGCCAGCAGCTTGGGGGGACAGGGGGCCGGGTCGGCTTTCTTT. This rearrangement joins TRBV5-1 to TRBJ1-1, with 12 bases aligning to TRBD1. Germline trimming cut 0 bases from V and 11 bases from J; bases unmatched to any gene: 8. The CDR3 runs 15 residues. Germline V lookup: CDR1 SGHRS, CDR2 YFSETQ.

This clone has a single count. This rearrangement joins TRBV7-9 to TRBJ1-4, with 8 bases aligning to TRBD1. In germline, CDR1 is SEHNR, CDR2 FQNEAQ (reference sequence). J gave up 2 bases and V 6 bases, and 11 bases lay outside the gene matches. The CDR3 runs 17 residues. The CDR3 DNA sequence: TGTGCCAGCAGTTGGGGACAGGCGGCGCATACTAATGAAAAACTGTTTTTT. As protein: CASSWGQAAHTNEKLFF.

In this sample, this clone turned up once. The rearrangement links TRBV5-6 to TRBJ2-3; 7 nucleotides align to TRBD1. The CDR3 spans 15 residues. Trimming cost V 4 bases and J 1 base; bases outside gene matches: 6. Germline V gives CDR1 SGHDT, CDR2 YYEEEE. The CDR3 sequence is CASSPGQWGTDTQYF. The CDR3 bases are TGTGCCAGCAGCCCGGGACAGTGGGGCACAGATACGCAGTATTTT.